This T cell receptor (beta chain) stems from a study of T cell changes during pregnancy in multiple sclerosis. Sequencing used immunoSEQ multiplex PCR; TCRdb keeps in-frame clones, though not all of them. Of about 99,000 clones in the sample, around 93% were seen once. CDR1 and CDR2 (germline): PRHDT, FYEKMQ (reference sequence). Trimming took off 6 bases at V and 5 bases at J, with 14 bases between the two ends. The CDR3 contains 13 residues. Source: peripheral blood, taken after pregnancy. The sequence derives from a female donor with multiple sclerosis, enrolled in a pregnancy study. This chain connects TRBV13 to TRBJ2-7; tentatively, D is TRBD1 (6 bases). The CDR3, as DNA: TGTGCCAGCAGGGTACAGGGCTACAACGAGCAGTACTTC. Amino acids: CASRVQGYNEQYF.